This TCR beta chain was profiled in a study of CD8 T cells in ankylosing spondylitis. This CDR3 spans 14 amino acids. The germline V gene encodes CDR1 SGHRS and CDR2 YFSETQ. Trimming removed 5 bases from V and 1 base from J; junction bases left unmatched: 5. This clonotype was seen ten or more times. Its cognate antigen is unknown. TCRdb reprocessed the 5' RACE reads via MiXCR and lists one record per CDR3 protein. The sample has roughly 700,000 distinct CDR3 sequences; around a fifth are singletons. Study-wide points: A TCR beta motif of about 8 highly homologous variants appeared characteristic of ankylosing spondylitis blood. The disease-linked clones had a CD8+ phenotype and low blood frequencies. Prior work had noted some motif variants in reactive arthritis blood and synovial fluid. The clones that were linked to disease were reported to be significantly enriched in matched synovial fluid samples from ankylosing spondylitis patients.

Source material: blood, either unsorted or a sorted T cell fraction (not recorded which). The TCR comes from a male donor with ankylosing spondylitis. The gene calls are TRBV5-1 and TRBJ1-1, with 7 nucleotides matching TRBD1. This chain's CDR3 is CASRTGTANTEAFF. In DNA, the CDR3 is TGCGCCAGCAGAACCGGGACAGCGAACACTGAAGCTTTCTTT.